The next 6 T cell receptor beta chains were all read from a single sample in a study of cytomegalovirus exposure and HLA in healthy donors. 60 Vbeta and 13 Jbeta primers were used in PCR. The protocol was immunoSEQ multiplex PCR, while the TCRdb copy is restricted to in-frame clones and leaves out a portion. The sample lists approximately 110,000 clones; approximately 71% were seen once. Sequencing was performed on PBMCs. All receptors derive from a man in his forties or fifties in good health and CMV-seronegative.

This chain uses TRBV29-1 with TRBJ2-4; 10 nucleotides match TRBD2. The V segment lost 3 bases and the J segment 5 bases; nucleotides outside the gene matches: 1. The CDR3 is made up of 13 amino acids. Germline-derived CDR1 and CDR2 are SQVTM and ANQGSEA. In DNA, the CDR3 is TGCAGCGTTGACGGACTAGCGGAAAACATTCAGTACTTC. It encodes CSVDGLAENIQYF.

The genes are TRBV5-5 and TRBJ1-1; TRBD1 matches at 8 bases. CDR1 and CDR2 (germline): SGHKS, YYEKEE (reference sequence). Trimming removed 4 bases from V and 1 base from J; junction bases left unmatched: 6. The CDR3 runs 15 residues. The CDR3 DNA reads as TGTGCCAGCAGCAACAGACAGGGGCGGAACACTGAAGCTTTCTTT. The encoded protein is CASSNRQGRNTEAFF.

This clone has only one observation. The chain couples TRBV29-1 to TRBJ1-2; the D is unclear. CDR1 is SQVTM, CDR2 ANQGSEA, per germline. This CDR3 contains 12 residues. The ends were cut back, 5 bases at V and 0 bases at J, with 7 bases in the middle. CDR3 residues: CSVSATNYGYTF. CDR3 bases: TGCAGCGTTAGCGCGACTAACTATGGCTACACCTTC.

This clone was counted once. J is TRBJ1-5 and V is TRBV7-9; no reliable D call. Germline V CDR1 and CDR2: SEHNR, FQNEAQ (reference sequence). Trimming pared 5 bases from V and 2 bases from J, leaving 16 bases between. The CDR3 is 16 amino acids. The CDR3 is CASSPHSTEGNQPQHF. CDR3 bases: TGTGCCAGCAGCCCTCACTCAACCGAGGGCAATCAGCCCCAGCATTTT.

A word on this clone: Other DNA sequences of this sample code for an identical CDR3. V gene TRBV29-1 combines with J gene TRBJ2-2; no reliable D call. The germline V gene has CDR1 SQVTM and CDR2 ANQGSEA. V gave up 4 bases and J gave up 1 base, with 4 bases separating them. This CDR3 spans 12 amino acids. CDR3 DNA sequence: TGCAGCGTTGTGCGGAACACCGGGGAGCTGTTTTTT. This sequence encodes CSVVRNTGELFF.

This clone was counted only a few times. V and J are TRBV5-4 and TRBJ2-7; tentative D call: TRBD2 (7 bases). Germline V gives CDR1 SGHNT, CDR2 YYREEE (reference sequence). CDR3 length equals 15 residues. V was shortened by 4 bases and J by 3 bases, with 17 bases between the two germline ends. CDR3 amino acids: CASSPEAGTHYEQYF. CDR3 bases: TGTGCCAGCAGCCCGGAAGCGGGGACACACTACGAGCAGTACTTC.